This T cell receptor (beta chain) appears in the sequencing data of a study of T cell repertoires in cytomegalovirus infection. Study overall: The study used recently identified HLA-C-restricted and well-studied HLA-B-restricted CMV epitopes. Public TCR beta signatures were indicative of both CMV infection and a matching HLA type. Findings and limits, study-wide: HLA-C-restricted CMV clonotypes gave the most frequent clonotype in two of eight donors. Carriers of CMV plus the relevant HLA were identified by cumulative public TCR beta family frequency.

On this clonotype: Antigen unknown.

TCRdb re-derived calls from the reads in MiXCR, one entry per CDR3 protein. The sample has some 940,000 distinct CDR3 sequences; approximately 30% are singletons. Germline CDR1 SGDLS, CDR2 YYNGEE. The length of the CDR3 is 16 residues. The V segment lost 3 bases and the J segment 2 bases; nucleotides outside the gene matches: 4. The TCR comes from a human donor in good health (CMV status not recorded). Some clones in this sample may be carry-over from other donors' samples. The V call is TRBV9, the J call TRBJ2-3; 12 bases align to TRBD2. The material was cultured CD8+ T cells from PBMCs, obtained from culture after CMV antigen stimulation. CDR3 sequence reads: CASSERLAGVTDTQYF. CDR3 sequence (DNA): TGTGCCAGCAGCGAAAGACTAGCGGGGGTCACAGATACGCAGTATTTT.